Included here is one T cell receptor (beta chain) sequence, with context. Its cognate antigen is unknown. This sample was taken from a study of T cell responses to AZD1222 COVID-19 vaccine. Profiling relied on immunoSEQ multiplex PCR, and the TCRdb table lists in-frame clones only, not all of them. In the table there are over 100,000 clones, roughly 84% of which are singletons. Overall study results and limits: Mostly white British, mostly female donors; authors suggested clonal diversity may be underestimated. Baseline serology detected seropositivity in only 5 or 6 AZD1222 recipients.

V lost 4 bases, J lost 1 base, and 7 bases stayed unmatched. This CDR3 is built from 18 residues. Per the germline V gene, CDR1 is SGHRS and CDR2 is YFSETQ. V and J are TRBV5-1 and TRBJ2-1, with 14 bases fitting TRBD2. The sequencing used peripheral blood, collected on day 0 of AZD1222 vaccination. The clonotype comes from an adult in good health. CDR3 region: CASSRGTSGRRSYNEQFF. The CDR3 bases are TGCGCCAGCAGCCGAGGGACTAGCGGGAGACGGTCCTACAATGAGCAGTTCTTC.